These 2 T cell receptor beta chains were all obtained from the same sample, sequenced in a study of response to subunit inactivated influenza vaccine. Via MiXCR, TCRdb re-called the RT-PCR reads, giving one row per CDR3 protein. The sample has 500,000 to 550,000 distinct CDR3 sequences, roughly a quarter seen once. The data also belong to a second study, concerning T cells expressing NK-cell markers. In that study: Production of TCR beta cDNA relied on 5'RACE template switching with UMIs.

Sequenced material: CD4+ T cells sorted from PBMCs, taken approximately 13 days after vaccination. Every receptor here comes from a man aged 50-60 years who received an inactivated influenza vaccine.

The chain combines TRBV7-2 with TRBJ2-7, with D maybe TRBD1 (6 bases). V lost 3 bases, J lost 7 bases, and 10 bases lay in between. The CDR3 totals 12 residues. CDR1 is SGHTA and CDR2 is FQGNSA in the germline V gene. DNA for the CDR3: TGTGCCAGCAGCTTTCCGGGACAAGAGCAGTACTTC. Translation gives CASSFPGQEQYF.

This clonotype showed up just a few times. The chain combines TRBV7-9 with TRBJ2-7, with 10 bases lining up with TRBD1. The CDR3 spans 14 residues. The germline V gene has CDR1 SEHNR and CDR2 FQNEAQ (reference sequence). The V segment lost 6 bases and the J segment 7 bases; nucleotides outside the gene matches: 9. The DNA for the CDR3 is TGTGCCAGCAGGCGGACAGGGGGGTCTGGAGAGCAGTACTTC. Protein sequence: CASRRTGGSGEQYF. Full variable domain (missing parts from reference TRBV7-9 and TRBJ2-7): DTGVSQNPRHKITKRGQNVTFRCDPISEHNRLYWYRQTLGQGPEFLTYFQNEAQLEKSRLLSDRFSAERPKGSFSTLEIQRTEQGDSAMYLCASRRTGGSGEQYFGPGTRLTVT.